A selection of T cell receptor beta chains follows, all from one sample in a study of T-cell reconstitution after alpha-beta-depleted transplantation in children. TCRdb recomputed calls from the PCR reads with MiXCR, one row per CDR3 protein. The sample lists around 530,000 distinct CDR3 sequences; 30% to 35% were seen once. The specimen was PBMCs from the stem cell graft donor, collected from the stem cell graft. These TCRs come from a human donor who donated a stem cell graft to a child with aplastic anemia. Both conserved end residues are part of each CDR3. The D gene is left open where the match is weak. Clone size appears in some rows only: once, few, many, or a class for an expanded clone.

>TRBV2|TRBJ2-1|-|-
TGTGCCAGCAGTGATTGGGCGGGTGGGGATAAGGAGCAGTTCTTC
CASSDWAGGDKEQFF
>TRBV29-1|TRBJ1-2|few|TRBD1
TGCAGCGCCGGGCGGGGACAGGGCTATGGCTACACCTTC
CSAGRGQGYGYTF
>TRBV29-1|TRBJ1-1|-|TRBD1
TGCAGCGTTAACAGGGGGGCTGAAGCTTTCTTT
CSVNRGAEAFF
>TRBV4-3|TRBJ1-2|-|-
TGCGCCAGCAGCAGGACAGAAAACTATGGCTACACCTTC
CASSRTENYGYTF
>TRBV12-3/TRBV12-4|TRBJ1-5|-|-
TGTGCCAGCAAAACCTCCAGCGGAAGCAATCAGCCCCAGCATTTT
CASKTSSGSNQPQHF
>TRBV7-9|TRBJ2-5|-|-
TGTGCCAGCAGCTTAGGTCGGCCGGGCGGGACCCAGTACTTC
CASSLGRPGGTQYF
>TRBV10-3|TRBJ2-7|few|-
TGTGCCATCAGTGACCACCCAGGGACGGGTACCTACGAGCAGTACTTC
CAISDHPGTGTYEQYF
>TRBV20-1|TRBJ1-1|-|-
TGCAGTGCCCGGCGGGGGAGCACTGAAGCTTTCTTT
CSARRGSTEAFF
>TRBV2|TRBJ2-1|few|TRBD2
TGTGCCAGCGGGACTAGCGGATCGTACAATGAGCAGTTCTTC
CASGTSGSYNEQFF
>TRBV10-3|TRBJ1-3|-|-
TGTGCCACCAGCCGGGACGGAAAAAACACCATATATTTT
CATSRDGKNTIYF
>TRBV7-9|TRBJ2-6|once|-
TGTGCCAGCAGCTTAACCCGCTCTGGGGCCAACGTCCTGACTTTC
CASSLTRSGANVLTF
>TRBV29-1|TRBJ2-4|few|-
TGCAGCGTTGAGGGGCTAGCCAAAAACATTCAGTACTTC
CSVEGLAKNIQYF
>TRBV20-1|TRBJ1-2|-|-
TGCAGTGCTATCACGTTAGGGGGCTACACCTTC
CSAITLGGYTF
>TRBV6-5|TRBJ2-1|-|-
TGTGCCAGCAGTTATGTGGAGGGCCGGTACAATGAGCAGTTCTTC
CASSYVEGRYNEQFF
>TRBV24-1|TRBJ2-5|-|TRBD1
TGTGCCACCGCAAAGACAGGGGCCCAAGAGACCCAGTACTTC
CATAKTGAQETQYF
>TRBV29-1|TRBJ1-1|few|-
TGCAGCGTCCCGGGTGGAAACACTGAAGCTTTCTTT
CSVPGGNTEAFF
>TRBV14|TRBJ1-1|few|-
TGTGCCAGCAGCCAAGGACAGTACAAAGCTTTCTTT
CASSQGQYKAFF
>TRBV6-2/TRBV6-3|TRBJ1-1|-|-
TGTGCCAGCAGTATCGCAGGGCGCACTGAAGCTTTCTTT
CASSIAGRTEAFF
>TRBV13|TRBJ2-7|-|-
TGTGCCAGCAGCAAATTCGGCTCTGTGTACGAGCAGTACTTC
CASSKFGSVYEQYF
>TRBV20-1|TRBJ2-2|few|-
TGCAGCTTAGTAGGGGCCACCGAAGGGGAGCTGTTTTTT
CSLVGATEGELFF
>TRBV5-1|TRBJ2-2|-|TRBD2
TGCGCCAGCAGCTCCATGCTAGCGGACGGGGAGCTGTTTTTT
CASSSMLADGELFF
>TRBV29-1|TRBJ1-2|-|TRBD1
TGCAGCGTCCTTGACAGGGATCGTAACTATGGCTACACCTTC
CSVLDRDRNYGYTF
>TRBV19|TRBJ2-3|few|TRBD1
TGTGCCACCACGGGACAGCCCAGCACAGATACGCAGTATTTT
CATTGQPSTDTQYF
>TRBV20-1|TRBJ2-1|-|-
TGCAGTGCTAGGGGGGGGACAGTACAGTTCTTC
CSARGGTVQFF
>TRBV29-1|TRBJ1-1|few|-
TGCAGCGTCCCCACAGACACTGAAGCTTTCTTT
CSVPTDTEAFF
>TRBV20-1|TRBJ1-2|few|-
TGCAGTGCGGGGTCGGGAGGATATGGCTACACCTTC
CSAGSGGYGYTF
>TRBV5-1|TRBJ2-2|few|-
TGCGCCAGCATGGACATCGGGAACACCGGGGAGCTGTTTTTT
CASMDIGNTGELFF
>TRBV19|TRBJ1-5|-|-
TGTGCCAGTAGCCAAAATCGCGTCAGGCAGCCCCAGCATTTT
CASSQNRVRQPQHF
>TRBV9|TRBJ1-2|-|TRBD1
TGTGCCAGCAGCGTGTCAACCGGGACAGGGTCCCGCGGCTACACCTTC
CASSVSTGTGSRGYTF
>TRBV18|TRBJ1-2|many|TRBD1
TGTGCCAGCTCACCAGACGGGACAGCTTCTCATAGCTACACCTTC
CASSPDGTASHSYTF
>TRBV9|TRBJ2-5|-|TRBD2
TGTGCCAGCAGCGGGATCGGGACTAGCGGGGCCAACCAAGAGACCCAGTACTTC
CASSGIGTSGANQETQYF
>TRBV30|TRBJ1-1|-|-
TGTGCCTGGAGCCACACGATTAGGATGAACACTGAAGCTTTCTTT
CAWSHTIRMNTEAFF
>TRBV21-1|TRBJ1-4|-|-
TGTGCCAGCAGGACGGTTGGGACAGGGTATGAAAAACTGTTTTTT
CASRTVGTGYEKLFF
>TRBV29-1|TRBJ2-1|-|TRBD2
TGCAGCGTTGATCTGACTAGCGGGAGGTATGAGCAGTTCTTC
CSVDLTSGRYEQFF
>TRBV6-1|TRBJ1-2|-|-
TGTGCCAGCAGTGTGTCGGGGGCGGGATATGGCTACACCTTC
CASSVSGAGYGYTF
>TRBV27|TRBJ2-5|few|-
TGTGCCAGCAGTTTACGTCTAGGCCCGACCCAGTACTTC
CASSLRLGPTQYF
>TRBV20-1|TRBJ1-1|-|-
TGCAGTGCCATCAACACGCGGGGGGACACTGAAGCTTTCTTT
CSAINTRGDTEAFF
>TRBV7-9|TRBJ1-1|-|-
TGTGCCAGCAGCCGGTGGGGGTTCGCTGAAGCTTTCTTT
CASSRWGFAEAFF
>TRBV28|TRBJ2-7|-|-
TGTGCCAGCAGTTCTCTTCAGGGGTCCTACGAGCAGTACTTC
CASSSLQGSYEQYF
>TRBV28|TRBJ2-3|-|TRBD2
TGTGCCAGCAGTTTATTCCCCGGCGGGAGGGCCCTAGATACGCAGTATTTT
CASSLFPGGRALDTQYF
>TRBV29-1|TRBJ2-5|many|-
TGCAGCGTGAAGGGGCAGGAAGAGACCCAGTACTTC
CSVKGQEETQYF
>TRBV9|TRBJ2-2|-|-
TGTGCCAGCAGCGTCACAGGACAAAGCACCGGGGAGCTGTTTTTT
CASSVTGQSTGELFF
>TRBV7-9|TRBJ2-2|-|-
TGTGCCAGCTACATCCCCGGGGAGCTGTTTTTT
CASYIPGELFF
>TRBV24-1|TRBJ2-1|-|TRBD2
TGTGCCACCAGTGATTTGGGTAGCGGGAGGTACAATGAGCAGTTCTTC
CATSDLGSGRYNEQFF
>TRBV28|TRBJ1-2|-|-
TGTGCCAACAGTTTAGTTATATCAGGCAACTATGGCTACACCTTC
CANSLVISGNYGYTF
>TRBV19|TRBJ1-6|once|TRBD1
TGTGCCAGTAGTCCCGACAGGGGTAATTCACCCCTCCACTTT
CASSPDRGNSPLHF
>TRBV6-5|TRBJ1-2|-|TRBD1
TGTGCCAGCAGTTACTGGACAGGGGGCCAAAAGGGTGGCTACACCTTC
CASSYWTGGQKGGYTF
>TRBV29-1|TRBJ2-3|few|-
TGCAGCGTTGTTACCAGGGGAAGCACAGATACGCAGTATTTT
CSVVTRGSTDTQYF
>TRBV30|TRBJ2-5|-|-
TGTGCCTGGAGTCCCTCGGGCAGGAACCAAGAGACCCAGTACTTC
CAWSPSGRNQETQYF
>TRBV5-1|TRBJ2-2|few|TRBD1
TGCGCCAGCAGCTTGGAAACAGGGGACACCGGGGAGCTGTTTTTT
CASSLETGDTGELFF
>TRBV29-1|TRBJ1-2|few|-
TGCAGCGTTGCGGGCCGACAGGAGGAATATGGCTACACCTTC
CSVAGRQEEYGYTF